This TCR beta chain was sequenced for a study of shared clonotypes between healthy human individuals. Study-wide context: CD4 naive and CD4 memory each took three plates per donor, while CD8 naive took two and CD8 memory one.

Trimming took off 3 bases at V and 7 bases at J, with 13 bases between the two ends. The CDR3 contains 14 residues. Germline V gene data show CDR1 as SNHLY and CDR2 as FYNNEI. Using immunoSEQ multiplex PCR, the repertoire was profiled, and TCRdb retains in-frame clones only, with some absent. The sample includes hundreds of thousands of clones, 72% of them seen just once. Overall study results and limits: Generation probabilities of non-shared clonotypes were lower (relative to those shared by all four donors).

On this clone itself: Its antigen is unknown. Other DNA sequences in the sample encode the same CDR3.

Source material: memory CD4+ T cells sorted from blood. The subset here: CD45RA-negative fraction. This TCR was recovered from a woman aged 25 to 39 in good health. The rearrangement uses TRBV2 and TRBJ1-5, with a tentative D call TRBD1 (6 bases). The CDR3 region has the DNA TGTGCCAGCAGTGATGAGGGGGGAGGACAGCCCCAGCATTTT. Translated, it gives CASSDEGGGQPQHF. The variable domain in full, with the rest retrieved from reference TRBV2 and TRBJ1-5, is EPEVTQTPSHQVTQMGQEVILRCVPISNHLYFYWYRQILGQKVEFLVSFYNNEISEKSEIFDDQFSVERPDGSNFTLKIRSTKLEDSAMYFCASSDEGGGQPQHFGDGTRLSIL.